Described below is a single T cell receptor (beta chain) sequence and its context. Its specificity is not known. The investigators reverse transcribed all of the isolated RNA, so they sequenced expressed TCRB transcripts. Some clones are missing from TCRdb's copy, which holds only in-frame ones; the method was immunoSEQ multiplex PCR. In the table there are under 300,000 clones, more than 15% of which are singletons. The data were taken from a study of beta chain features in type 1 diabetes. Study-level results: Patients with type 1 diabetes carried fewer insertions and had more deletions at their VDJ junctions. Within each of all four CD4+ subsets, Type 1 diabetes patients had TCRB CDR3s that were moderately but significantly shorter.

Each of the CD4+ naive, central memory, regulatory and stem cell-like memory populations was sorted via CD45RO/CCR7/CD25/CD127/CD95/CD27. The V segment lost 6 bases and the J segment 5 bases; nucleotides outside the gene matches: 13. The germline gives CDR1 ENHRY, CDR2 SYGVKD. CDR3 length equals 17 residues. The chain carries TRBV10-3 and TRBJ2-3; 11 positions agree with TRBD2. This receptor was obtained from a man aged 30 to 39 with type 1 diabetes. Sequencing used naive CD4+ T cells from blood. The CDR3 coding sequence is TGTGCCATCAGGGATCCCATAGCGGGAGGGCCGGGAGATACGCAGTATTTT. Protein sequence: CAIRDPIAGGPGDTQYF.